This T cell receptor beta chain was recorded in a study of cytomegalovirus exposure and HLA in healthy donors. Study-level findings and limits: According to a later analysis, most TCR beta chains associated with CMV appeared HLA-restricted. TCR beta V- and J-gene trimming was later associated with a missense DCLRE1C variant. In vitro, three CMV-associated chains proved specific for CMV antigens.

V trimming: 4 bases; J trimming: 3 bases; junction bases outside the gene matches: 7. Germline CDR1 is LNHDA and CDR2 is SQIVND (reference sequence). The CDR3 length is 16 residues. As regards this clone: What it binds is unknown.

The PCR ran on 60 Vbeta and 13 Jbeta primers. Assay used: immunoSEQ multiplex PCR; TCRdb lists only in-frame clones, some missing. The table shows 150,000 to 250,000 clones, with around four fifths occurring only once. This TCR was sampled from a woman aged 50 to 60 in good health and CMV-seropositive. The sequenced sample consisted of PBMCs. The V and J genes are TRBV19 and TRBJ2-1; 9 nucleotides line up with TRBD1. CDR3 sequence: CASSKWTGVFYNEQFF. The CDR3 bases are TGTGCCAGTAGTAAGTGGACAGGGGTCTTCTACAATGAGCAGTTCTTC.